This T cell receptor (beta chain) was found in a study of OX40 agonist ivuxolimab in advanced cancers. Describing the broader study: The costimulatory receptor OX40 (CD134) was targeted by ivuxolimab, a fully human IgG2 agonistic monoclonal antibody. Intravenous ivuxolimab was administered to patients every 2 weeks at six dose levels: 0.01, 0.1, 0.3, 1.5, 3 and 10 mg/kg. Of the roughly 54 patients in dose escalation, 19 had hepatocellular carcinoma, some 15 had melanoma, 9 had renal cell carcinoma and 9 had head and neck cancer. A male proportion of 75% to 85% and a mean age of approximately 62 years, ranging from about 20 to 80, were recorded for the dose-escalation cohort. Prior anti-PD-1, anti-PD-L1 or anti-CTLA-4 therapy was permitted, and 35% to 40% of dose-escalation patients had received checkpoint inhibitors. Partial responses occurred in three dose-escalation patients, of whom one had hepatocellular carcinoma and two had cutaneous melanoma. Peripheral TCRbeta sequencing was intended to test whether TCR sequence diversity was altered and clonal T-cell expansion was caused by ivuxolimab. The monotherapy dose-escalation portion (N ≈ 50 patients) of the phase I ivuxolimab trial is reported in the paper.

On this clone itself: Its recognized antigen is unknown. Base qualities are not recorded, but no much larger clone differs from it by a single base.

Germline trimming: 6 bases from V, 5 bases from J; junction bases outside gene matches: 2. Spanning cysteine to phenylalanine, the CDR3 consists of 11 amino acids. Kept here is only the CDR3 DNA, which spans 33 bases and is read in frame from base 1. The germline V gene specifies SQVTM as CDR1 and ANQGSEA as CDR2. To sequence the TCRbeta CDR3 region, genomic DNA was isolated from the sorted cells. The immunoSEQ Assay was used to sequence the TCRbeta CDR3 regions. Entries here come from immuneACCESS through TCRdb and include only in-frame sequences with V and J called. Some clones fail to appear in such tables; in the studies checked, an unresolved V gene covers under half of the shortfall, and the cause of the remainder is unknown. The sample data list around 76,000 clones, and over 80% of these were observed just once. Approximately 0.54% of the sample is held by the ten biggest clonotypes. On the study overall, not on this receptor specifically: After ivuxolimab, more expanded clones were found on average in CD8+ T cells than in CD4+ T cells. Low levels of normalized T-cell clonal expansion were also shown by some nonresponding patients. Which antigens the clonally expanded peripheral T cells were specific for was not determined. In partial responders in the 0.1-3.0 mg/kg groups, normalized peripheral clonal expansion was found to be among the lowest, especially among CD8+ T cells. At doses of 0.1 to 3.0 mg/kg, clonal expansion of both CD4+ and CD8+ blood T cells was observed from baseline to week 6.

The trial excluded patients who had a history of autoimmune disease or who were on systemic immunosuppression. Peripheral blood for TCR sequencing was collected from all dose cohorts at baseline, on cycle 4 day 1, and on cycle 7 day 1. The samples were drawn from a first-in-human, open-label, multicenter phase I dose-escalation trial of ivuxolimab. Adults with locally advanced or metastatic melanoma, renal cell, hepatocellular, or head and neck squamous cell carcinoma were enrolled in the trial. Before TCR sequencing, CD4+ and CD8+ T cells were separately sorted from peripheral blood. Recombination linked TRBV29-1 to TRBJ2-3; a stretch of 7 junction bases matches TRBD1. Sequencing used CD4+ or CD8+ T cells sorted from blood, obtained in a trial of the OX40 agonist ivuxolimab. The sequence was obtained from an adult with an advanced solid tumor such as melanoma, head and neck, liver or kidney cancer. The sequence in DNA is TGCAGCGTCACAGGGGAAGATACGCAGTATTTT. It codes for CSVTGEDTQYF.